The 5 T cell receptor beta chains given below trace back to one sample, sequenced in a study of shared clonotypes between healthy human individuals. This table comes from immunoSEQ multiplex PCR, and its TCRdb copy is limited to in-frame clones, with some not included. The sample includes hundreds of thousands of clones, more than 70% seen only once; the top ten take under 2%. Sequencing was done on a sample of memory CD4+ T cells sorted from blood. Subset given: CD45RA-negative fraction. Receptors were obtained from a woman aged 25 to 45 in good health.

The V and J genes are TRBV21-1 and TRBJ2-5; the DNA was not compared with TRBD1, the D call given in the table. TRBV21-1 is designated a pseudogene. This CDR3 has 15 residues. The CDR3: CASSKARTGQETQYF. CDR3 DNA: TGTGCCAGCAGCAAAGCCCGGACAGGACAAGAGACCCAGTACTTC.

The chain recombines TRBV5-4 with TRBJ2-3, with unresolved D. The V end lost 4 bases, the J end lost 1 base, and 10 bases lay between the germline ends. The CDR3 is 14 amino acids. Germline values: CDR1 SGHNT, CDR2 YYREEE (reference sequence). The chain's CDR3 is CASSLDGGTDTQYF. The DNA of the CDR3 is TGTGCCAGCAGCCTGGACGGTGGCACAGATACGCAGTATTTT.

To note about this clone: At the DNA level, this CDR3 is encoded by other sequences in the same sample as well. V gene TRBV5-1 combines with J gene TRBJ2-7, with D tentatively TRBD1 (6 bases). The CDR3 totals 14 residues. Germline CDR1 and CDR2: SGHRS and YFSETQ. Between the trimmed V and J ends, which lost 0 bases and 2 bases, there was a span of 9 bases. This chain's CDR3 is CASSLAQGPYEQYF. CDR3 sequence (DNA): TGCGCCAGCAGCTTGGCCCAGGGGCCCTACGAGCAGTACTTC. Complete variable domain (other parts from reference TRBV5-1 and TRBJ2-7): KAGVTQTPRYLIKTRGQQVTLSCSPISGHRSVSWYQQTPGQGLQFLFEYFSETQRNKGNFPGRFSGRQFSNSRSEMNVSTLELGDSALYLCASSLAQGPYEQYFGPGTRLTVT.

This chain links TRBV2 with TRBJ1-2; D not resolved. The CDR3 consists of 14 residues. Germline CDR1 and CDR2: SNHLY and FYNNEI. The germline V and J ends were trimmed by 7 bases and 1 base, with 13 bases remaining between them. CDR3 DNA: TGTGCCAGCACCCCAAGGAGCTTTAACTATGGCTACACCTTC. This encodes CASTPRSFNYGYTF.

The chain is built from TRBV7-2 and TRBJ2-1; possible D gene TRBD2, 5 bases. This CDR3 is 17 amino acids long. Trimming stripped 7 bases from V and 0 bases from J, with 19 bases between. CDR1 SGHTA and CDR2 FQGNSA come from the germline V gene. CDR3 sequence (DNA): TGTGCCAGCACCGACGACGGGGAGCCAGTCTCCTACAATGAGCAGTTCTTC. It translates to CASTDDGEPVSYNEQFF.